The T cell receptor (beta chain) described here comes from a study of a mutant IDH1 vaccine in newly diagnosed glioma. Overall study: Sex among treated patients split about 62% male, about 40% female; mean age was roughly 40 years. Therapy received beforehand was radiotherapy, temozolomide, or both, with most patients given both. Week 35 brought visit V12, which was followed by visit V13 at week 47.

TCRdb's copy holds only in-frame clones and misses some; the assay was immunoSEQ multiplex PCR. The repertoire has about 32,000 clones, around 82% of them found once; the top ten carry about 11%. Time point given: week 35, safety follow-up. A 20-mer mutant IDH1 peptide at 300 ug was injected subcutaneously with topical imiquimod. Tumors from donors were new WHO grade 3 or 4 IDH1-mutant astrocytomas with ATRX loss. To note about this clone: Its antigen is not known.

V was clipped by 4 bases and J by 5 bases, with 17 bases between them. The CDR3 is made up of 15 amino acids. The germline V gene has CDR1 SNHLY and CDR2 FYNNEI. Material: PBMCs, obtained from a glioma patient whose treatment included an IDH1 peptide vaccine. This receptor was identified in a middle-aged woman with glioma. The chain joins TRBV2 to TRBJ1-2; a possible D gene is TRBD1 (6 bases). CDR3 coding DNA: TGTGCCAGCAGTGGGGGGCAGGGGACGGGGTATGGCTACACCTTC. Amino acid sequence: CASSGGQGTGYGYTF. Full variable domain (remainder filled in from reference TRBV2 and TRBJ1-2): EPEVTQTPSHQVTQMGQEVILRCVPISNHLYFYWYRQILGQKVEFLVSFYNNEISEKSEIFDDQFSVERPDGSNFTLKIRSTKLEDSAMYFCASSGGQGTGYGYTFGSGTRLTVV.